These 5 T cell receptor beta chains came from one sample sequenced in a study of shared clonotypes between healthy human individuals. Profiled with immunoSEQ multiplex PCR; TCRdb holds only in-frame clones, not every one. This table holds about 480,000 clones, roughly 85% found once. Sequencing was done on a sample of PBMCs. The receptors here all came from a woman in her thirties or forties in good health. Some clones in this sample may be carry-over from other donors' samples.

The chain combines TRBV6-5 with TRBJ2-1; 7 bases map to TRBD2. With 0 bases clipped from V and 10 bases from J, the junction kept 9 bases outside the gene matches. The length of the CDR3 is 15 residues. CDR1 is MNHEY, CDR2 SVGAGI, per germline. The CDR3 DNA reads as TGTGCCAGCAGTTACTCGGGGGGGAAGGGTTGGGAGCAGTTCTTC. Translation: CASSYSGGKGWEQFF.

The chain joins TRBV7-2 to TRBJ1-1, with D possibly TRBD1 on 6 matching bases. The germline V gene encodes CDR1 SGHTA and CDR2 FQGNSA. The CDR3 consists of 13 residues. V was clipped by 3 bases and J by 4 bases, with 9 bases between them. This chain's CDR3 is CASSFRGGTEAFF. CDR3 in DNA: TGTGCCAGCAGCTTCAGGGGCGGCACTGAAGCTTTCTTT.

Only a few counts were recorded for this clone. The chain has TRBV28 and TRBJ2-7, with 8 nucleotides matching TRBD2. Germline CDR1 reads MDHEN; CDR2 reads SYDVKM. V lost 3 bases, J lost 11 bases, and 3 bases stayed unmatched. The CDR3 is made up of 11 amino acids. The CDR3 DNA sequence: TGTGCCAGCAGTTTCGCGGGAGGAGAGTACTTC. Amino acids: CASSFAGGEYF.

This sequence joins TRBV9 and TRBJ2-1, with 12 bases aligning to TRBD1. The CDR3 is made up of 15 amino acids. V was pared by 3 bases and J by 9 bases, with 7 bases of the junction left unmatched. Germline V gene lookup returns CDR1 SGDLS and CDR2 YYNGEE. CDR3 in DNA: TGTGCCAGCAGCGACTCCGGGACAGGGGGCAGTGAGCAGTTCTTC. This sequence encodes CASSDSGTGGSEQFF.

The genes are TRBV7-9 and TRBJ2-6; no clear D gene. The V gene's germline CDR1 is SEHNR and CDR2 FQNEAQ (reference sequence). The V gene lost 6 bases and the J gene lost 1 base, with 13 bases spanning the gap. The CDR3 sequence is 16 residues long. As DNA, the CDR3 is TGTGCCAGCAGAATAACTGGCAAATCTGGGGCCAACGTCCTGACTTTC. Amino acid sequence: CASRITGKSGANVLTF.